What follows are 2 T cell receptor beta chains derived from one specimen sequenced in a study of blood T cell repertoires in COVID-19. The protocol was immunoSEQ multiplex PCR, while the TCRdb copy is restricted to in-frame clones and leaves out a portion. The sample shows 150,000 to 160,000 clones, approximately 90% of them seen only once. Sample: peripheral blood. The receptors originated from a woman aged 70-85 years with acute or convalescent COVID-19.

Here the CDR3 DNA reads TGTGCCAGCAGCTTAGAGGGGACAGTTCAAGAGACCCAGTACTTC. It is translated as CASSLEGTVQETQYF. The gene calls are TRBV7-9 and TRBJ2-5; 7 nucleotides line up with TRBD1. V was pared by 1 base and J by 2 bases, with 4 bases of the junction left unmatched. Germline V lookup: CDR1 SEHNR, CDR2 FQNEAQ (reference sequence). There are 15 residues in the CDR3. Full variable domain (remainder filled in from reference TRBV7-9 and TRBJ2-5): DTGVSQNPRHKITKRGQNVTFRCDPISEHNRLYWYRQTLGQGPEFLTYFQNEAQLEKSRLLSDRFSAERPKGSFSTLEIQRTEQGDSAMYLCASSLEGTVQETQYFGPGTRLLVL.

This sequence joins TRBV5-1 and TRBJ1-4; D might be TRBD1 (5 bases). V lost 4 bases and J 3 bases, leaving 13 bases between the germline ends. The V gene's germline CDR1 is SGHRS and CDR2 YFSETQ. The CDR3 runs to 15 residues. CDR3 DNA sequence: TGCGCCAGCAGCGCGGGACGGGGACCTAATGAAAAACTGTTTTTT. Amino acid sequence: CASSAGRGPNEKLFF.